This TCR beta chain was sequenced in a study of graft-versus-host responses after intestinal transplantation. Study findings and constraints: Peak GvH clone levels in circulation were associated with early post-transplant HvG declines.

As for this clone: Its specificity is not known.

The method was immunoSEQ multiplex PCR; TCRdb's version includes in-frame clones alone and lacks a portion of them. The sample contains over 9,500 clones, over 90% of which appear only once. V shed 2 bases and J 0 bases; nucleotides not matched to a gene: 4. Germline lookup yields CDR1 MNHEY and CDR2 SMNVEV (reference sequence). This CDR3 spans 15 amino acids. This TCR came from a human patient who received an intestinal transplant, so some T cells may come from the graft donor. The source was PBMCs, collected 8 days after intestinal transplant. The genes are TRBV27 and TRBJ2-7; TRBD1 agrees at 7 bases. Here the CDR3 reads CASSLVGGPSYEQYF. Written as DNA, the CDR3 is TGTGCCAGCAGTTTAGTAGGGGGCCCCTCCTACGAGCAGTACTTC.